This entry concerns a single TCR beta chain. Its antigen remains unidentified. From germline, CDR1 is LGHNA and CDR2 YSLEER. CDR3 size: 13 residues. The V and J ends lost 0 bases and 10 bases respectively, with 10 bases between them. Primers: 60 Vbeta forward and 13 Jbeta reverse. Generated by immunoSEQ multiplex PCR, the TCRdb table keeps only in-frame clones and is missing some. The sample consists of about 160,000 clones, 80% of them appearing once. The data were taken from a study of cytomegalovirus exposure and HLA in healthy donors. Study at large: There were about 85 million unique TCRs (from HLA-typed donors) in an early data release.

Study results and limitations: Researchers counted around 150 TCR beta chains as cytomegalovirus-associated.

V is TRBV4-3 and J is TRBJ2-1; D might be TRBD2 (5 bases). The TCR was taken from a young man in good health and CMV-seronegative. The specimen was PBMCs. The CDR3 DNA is TGCGCCAGCAGCCAAGAGTGGCTAGCAGAGCAGTTCTTC. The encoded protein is CASSQEWLAEQFF.